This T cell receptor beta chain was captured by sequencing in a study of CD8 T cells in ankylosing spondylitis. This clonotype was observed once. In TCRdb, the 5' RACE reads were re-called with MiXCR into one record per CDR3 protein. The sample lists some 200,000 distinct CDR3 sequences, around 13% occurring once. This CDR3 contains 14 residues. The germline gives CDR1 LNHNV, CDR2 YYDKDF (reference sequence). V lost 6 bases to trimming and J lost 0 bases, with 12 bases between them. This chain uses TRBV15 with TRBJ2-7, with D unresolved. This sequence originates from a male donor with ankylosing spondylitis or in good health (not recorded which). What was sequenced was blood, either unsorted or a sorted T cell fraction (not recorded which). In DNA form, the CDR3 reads TGTGCCACCAGGGAAAGAGGTAGCTCCTACGAGCAGTACTTC. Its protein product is CATRERGSSYEQYF.